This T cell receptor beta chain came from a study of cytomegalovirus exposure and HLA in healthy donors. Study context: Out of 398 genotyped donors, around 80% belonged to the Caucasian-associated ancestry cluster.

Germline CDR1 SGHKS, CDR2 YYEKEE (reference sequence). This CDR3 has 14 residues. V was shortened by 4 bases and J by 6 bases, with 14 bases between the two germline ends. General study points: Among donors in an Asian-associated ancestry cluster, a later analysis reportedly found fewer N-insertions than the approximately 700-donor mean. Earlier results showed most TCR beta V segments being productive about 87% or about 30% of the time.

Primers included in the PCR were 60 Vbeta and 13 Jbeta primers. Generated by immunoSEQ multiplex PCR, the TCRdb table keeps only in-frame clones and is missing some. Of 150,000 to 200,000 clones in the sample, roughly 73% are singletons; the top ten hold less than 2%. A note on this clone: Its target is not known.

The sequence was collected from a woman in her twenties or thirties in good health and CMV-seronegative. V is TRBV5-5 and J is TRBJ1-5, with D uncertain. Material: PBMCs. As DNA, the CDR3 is TGTGCCAGCAGCCCTACAGATACGATTCAGCCCCAGCATTTT. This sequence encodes CASSPTDTIQPQHF.